The 25 T cell receptor beta chains below come from one sample, sequenced in a study of shared clonotypes between healthy human individuals. Method: immunoSEQ multiplex PCR; TCRdb's copy keeps in-frame clones and lacks some. The sample consists of 2 million to 2.5 million clones, roughly 93% of them appearing once. The sample taken for sequencing was naive CD4+ T cells from PBMCs. Subset here: CD45RA+ positively selected. Source of these receptors: a man in his late teens or twenties in good health. Some clones in this sample may be carry-over from other donors' samples.

The rearrangement uses TRBV30 and TRBJ2-1, with a weak D call TRBD2 (6 bases). Trimming pared 3 bases from V and 5 bases from J, leaving 14 bases between. In germline, CDR1 is GTSNPN, CDR2 SVGIG (reference sequence). The CDR3 consists of 14 residues. CDR3 in amino acids: CAWSKGLANNEQFF. The CDR3 bases are TGTGCCTGGAGCAAGGGGCTAGCGAACAATGAGCAGTTCTTC.

The gene calls are TRBV19 and TRBJ2-7; TRBD2 matches 7 bases. The length of the CDR3 is 17 residues. J lost 1 base, V lost 10 bases, and 19 bases had no gene match. Germline CDR1 reads LNHDA; CDR2 reads SQIVND (reference sequence). CDR3 DNA: TGTGCCACCAGCTCTTCCTGGGCCGGGGGGTGGTCCTACGAGCAGTACTTC. Amino acids: CATSSSWAGGWSYEQYF. Supplemented by reference TRBV19 and TRBJ2-7, the full variable domain reads DGGITQSPKYLFRKEGQNVTLSCEQNLNHDAMYWYRQDPGQGLRLIYYSQIVNDFQKGDIAEGYSVSREKKESFPLTVTSAQKNPTAFYLCATSSSWAGGWSYEQYFGPGTRLTVT.

The CDR3 protein is CASSYLSRSEQYF. The DNA for the CDR3 is TGTGCCAGCAGTTACCTTAGCCGCAGCGAGCAGTACTTC. The chain carries TRBV6-5 and TRBJ2-7; no definite D call. This CDR3 has 13 residues. CDR1 and CDR2 (germline): MNHEY, SVGAGI. Deletions cut 2 bases from V and 6 bases from J, with 11 bases between.

This chain connects TRBV9 to TRBJ2-2; 7 nucleotides line up with TRBD2. The CDR3 is 19 residues long. The germline V gene has CDR1 SGDLS and CDR2 YYNGEE. Trimming cost V 4 bases and J 2 bases; bases outside gene matches: 17. The CDR3 DNA is TGTGCCAGCAGCAAGGGACTAATAAGCCAAACGGGAAACACCGGGGAGCTGTTTTTT. It is translated as CASSKGLISQTGNTGELFF.

DNA of the CDR3: TGTGCCAGCAGCTTAACTAGCAGATACAATGAGCAGTTCTTC. It is translated as CASSLTSRYNEQFF. V is TRBV7-2 and J is TRBJ2-1, with D possibly being TRBD2 (6 bases). The CDR3 covers 14 residues. Germline CDR1 SGHTA, CDR2 FQGNSA. Trimming removed 2 bases at V and 4 bases at J, with 9 bases between.

The V and J genes are TRBV19 and TRBJ1-5, with 7 bases that match TRBD1. Losses at the gene ends were 6 bases for V and 1 base for J; bases not matched to a gene: 9. From germline, CDR1 is LNHDA and CDR2 SQIVND (reference sequence). This CDR3 has 16 residues. The CDR3 loop reads CASRRGLTGSNQPQHF. CDR3 DNA sequence: TGTGCCAGTAGGAGGGGGCTAACAGGGAGCAATCAGCCCCAGCATTTT.

The chain recombines TRBV28 with TRBJ2-1; the match to TRBD2 covers 11 bases. The V gene's germline CDR1 is MDHEN and CDR2 SYDVKM. CDR3 length equals 15 residues. V dropped 6 bases and J dropped 5; count of bases not matched to a gene: 6. The CDR3 DNA sequence: TGTGCCAGCAGGCTAGCGGGAGGATACAACAATGAGCAGTTCTTC. This sequence encodes CASRLAGGYNNEQFF.

V is TRBV7-9 and J is TRBJ2-7, with TRBD2 matching 7 bases. The CDR3 spans 15 residues. The germline V gene has CDR1 SEHNR and CDR2 FQNEAQ (reference sequence). V trimming: 3 bases; J trimming: 10 bases; junction bases outside the gene matches: 15. In DNA form, the CDR3 reads TGTGCCAGCAGCTTCCAGGCGGGAGCCTACCCGAAACAGTACTTC. Its translation: CASSFQAGAYPKQYF.

The sample holds one count of this clone. This rearrangement joins TRBV15 to TRBJ2-3; D is possibly TRBD1 or TRBD2 (5 bases each). The CDR3 runs 15 residues. Germline values: CDR1 LNHNV, CDR2 YYDKDF (reference sequence). The V and J ends lost 5 bases and 2 bases respectively, with 14 bases between them. In DNA form, the CDR3 reads TGTGCCACCAGCCGTCGGGGCCAGCTCACAGATACGCAGTATTTT. Amino acid sequence: CATSRRGQLTDTQYF.

The chain carries TRBV6-5 and TRBJ2-7; TRBD2 might be the D (5 bases). Germline V gene data show CDR1 as MNHEY and CDR2 as SVGAGI. This CDR3 has 15 amino acids. The V end was cut by 6 bases, the J end by 3 bases, with 18 bases between. The chain's CDR3 is CASSRTSDGDYEQYF. The CDR3 DNA reads as TGTGCCAGCAGCCGTACCTCGGACGGGGACTACGAGCAGTACTTC.

V usage is TRBV6-6 and J usage is TRBJ2-7, with no clear D. V lost 4 bases and J lost 7, with 8 bases in between. This CDR3 contains 11 residues. Germline loops: CDR1 MNHNY, CDR2 SVGAGI (reference sequence). The CDR3 nucleotides are TGTGCCAGCAGTTTTGGAGAGGAGCAGTACTTC. It is translated as CASSFGEEQYF.

This chain joins TRBV6-6 and TRBJ2-3; 7 bases are a match to TRBD2. V shed 5 bases, J shed 6 bases, and the junction held 14 bases outside the gene matches. CDR1 is MNHNY, CDR2 SVGAGI, per germline (reference sequence). CDR3 length: 16 residues. The CDR3: CASSASWTLGGDTQYF. CDR3 nucleotide sequence: TGTGCCAGCAGTGCAAGCTGGACTTTGGGGGGGGATACGCAGTATTTT.

J is TRBJ1-1 and V is TRBV15; 8 bases line up with TRBD1. The V and J ends lost 2 bases and 4 bases, in that order; junction bases with no gene match: 6. Germline assignment: CDR1 LNHNV and CDR2 YYDKDF (reference sequence). The CDR3 extends over 15 amino acids. The CDR3 region has the DNA TGTGCCACCAGCAGAAGAGGAGACAGGGGCACTGAAGCTTTCTTT. Its protein product is CATSRRGDRGTEAFF.

This chain connects TRBV7-7 to TRBJ2-6; the D is unclear. The CDR3 spans 15 residues. CDR1 is SSHAT and CDR2 is FNYEAQ in the germline V gene (reference sequence). The ends were cut back, 5 bases at V and 3 bases at J, with 11 bases in the middle. CDR3 DNA: TGTGCCAGCAGCCCCGCTGCCTTTGGGGCCAACGTCCTGACTTTC. Translated, it gives CASSPAAFGANVLTF.

V and J are TRBV19 and TRBJ2-3; D might be TRBD2 (5 bases). This CDR3 region has 13 residues. Trimming took off 3 bases at V and 5 bases at J, with 9 bases between the two ends. Looked up from germline, CDR1 is LNHDA and CDR2 is SQIVND (reference sequence). The CDR3 loop reads CASSITRGDTQYF. The CDR3 bases are TGTGCCAGTAGTATTACTCGGGGAGATACGCAGTATTTT.

The chain combines TRBV5-3 with TRBJ2-3, with D possibly being TRBD1 (6 bases). TRBV5-3 is sorted into the ORF group, with uncertain function. The CDR3 extends over 18 amino acids. Trimming stripped 0 bases from V and 2 bases from J, with 19 bases between. CDR3 nucleotides: TGTGCCAGAAGCTTGGCCGGGGCAGGGGCACTAAACACAGATACGCAGTATTTT. It is translated as CARSLAGAGALNTDTQYF.

The chain carries TRBV19 and TRBJ2-7; 8 nucleotides line up with TRBD1. Germline V gives CDR1 LNHDA, CDR2 SQIVND (reference sequence). The V and J ends lost 2 bases and 2 bases, in that order; junction bases with no gene match: 5. This CDR3 has 15 amino acids. CDR3 coding DNA: TGTGCCAGTAGTATAACTGGACAGGGAACCTACGAGCAGTACTTC. Translated: CASSITGQGTYEQYF.

The V call is TRBV7-2, the J call TRBJ2-1, with 9 bases fitting TRBD1. CDR3 length: 16 amino acids. Trimming cost V 5 bases and J 6 bases; bases outside gene matches: 11. Germline CDR1 SGHTA, CDR2 FQGNSA. This CDR3 reads CASSPTRDRAANEQFF. DNA of the CDR3: TGTGCCAGCAGCCCAACTCGGGACAGGGCCGCCAATGAGCAGTTCTTC.

In this sample, this clone turned up once. This chain connects TRBV5-1 to TRBJ2-1; D ambiguous. The length of the CDR3 is 14 residues. In germline, CDR1 is SGHRS, CDR2 YFSETQ. Between the trimmed V and J ends, which lost 2 bases and 5 bases, there was a span of 11 bases. As DNA, the CDR3 is TGCGCCAGCAGCTTAATAGCAGTACACAATGAGCAGTTCTTC. Protein sequence: CASSLIAVHNEQFF.

J is TRBJ2-1 and V is TRBV12-1. TRBV12-1 is a pseudogene segment. There are 13 residues in the CDR3. CDR3 sequence (DNA): TGTGCCAGCAGCTTTGTGGGGGGCACTGAGCAGTTCTTC. It codes for CASSFVGGTEQFF.

This chain connects TRBV27 to TRBJ1-1; 8 positions agree with TRBD1. Germline CDR1 and CDR2: MNHEY and SMNVEV (reference sequence). The length of the CDR3 is 14 residues. Trimming cost V 5 bases and J 4 bases; bases outside gene matches: 6. The CDR3 region has the DNA TGTGCCAGCAGTCAGCTACAGGGGGGCACTGAAGCTTTCTTT. Its protein product is CASSQLQGGTEAFF.

The chain employs TRBV18 and TRBJ2-1; D assignment may be TRBD1 or TRBD2 (6 bases each). V lost 3 bases and J lost 5, with 14 bases in between. The CDR3 consists of 15 residues. Germline CDR1 is KGHSH and CDR2 is LQKENI. The CDR3: CASSPGRTAHNEQFF. The CDR3 bases are TGTGCCAGCTCACCGGGGAGGACAGCCCACAATGAGCAGTTCTTC.

This chain joins TRBV5-4 and TRBJ2-3; tentatively, D is TRBD1 or TRBD2 (5 bases each). The CDR3 is 14 amino acids. Trimming cost V 4 bases and J 3 bases, with 12 bases left between them. Looked up from germline, CDR1 is SGHNT and CDR2 is YYREEE (reference sequence). In DNA, the CDR3 is TGTGCCAGCAGCGGGGGAATGGGTACAGATACGCAGTATTTT. The encoded protein is CASSGGMGTDTQYF.

The chain joins TRBV18 to TRBJ2-1; TRBD1 or TRBD2 may be the D gene (5 bases each). This CDR3 region has 16 residues. CDR1 and CDR2 from the germline V gene are KGHSH and LQKENI. Trimming stripped 6 bases from V and 3 bases from J, with 18 bases between. DNA of the CDR3: TGTGCCAGCTCCCCCCTGGGGGAATACCTCTACAATGAGCAGTTCTTC. Translated: CASSPLGEYLYNEQFF.

The chain has TRBV5-1 and TRBJ2-2; 9 positions match TRBD1. The trim removed 1 base at V and 4 bases at J, leaving 11 bases unmatched. Germline CDR1 SGHRS, CDR2 YFSETQ. This CDR3 is 18 amino acids long. DNA of the CDR3: TGCGCCAGCAGCTTGCCCCCTACAGGGGGCGCGAGCACCGGGGAGCTGTTTTTT. Protein product: CASSLPPTGGASTGELFF.